This TCR beta chain came from a study of blood T cell repertoires in COVID-19. With 0 bases removed from V and 5 bases from J, the gap between germline ends came to 14 bases. This CDR3 is 15 amino acids long. The germline gives CDR1 SGDLS, CDR2 YYNGEE. Original analysis: Amplification with reference gene primers provided the estimates of nucleated cell counts. Generated by immunoSEQ multiplex PCR, the TCRdb table keeps only in-frame clones and is missing some. V and J calls and clone size are copied from that table; D and trimming were computed from the DNA. This sample has 150,000 to 200,000 clones; 80% to 90% occur once, and the top ten carry over 2.5%.

The sequenced sample consisted of peripheral blood. The sequence came from a man in his sixties with acute or convalescent COVID-19. The V gene is TRBV9, the J gene TRBJ1-2, with D perhaps matching TRBD1 (6 bases). The CDR3: CASSVAPGHPYGYTF. CDR3 in DNA: TGTGCCAGCAGCGTAGCCCCGGGACACCCATATGGCTACACCTTC.